The TCR beta chain under discussion was sequenced for a study of T cell responses to AZD1222 COVID-19 vaccine (dated by TCRdb to about 2021). About the full investigation: AZD1222 recipients whose second dose came at about 4 weeks and those whose second dose came at about 12 weeks were combined into one group, since spike-specific TCR depth and breadth did not differ between the two schedules. TCR sequencing was performed for about 240 trial participants, of whom roughly 200 were given two doses of AZD1222 and some 25 were given two doses of MenACWY control vaccine. Trial participants were enrolled into age subgroups of 18-55, 56-69 and 70-plus years, which contained around 150, 28 and 57 TCR-sequenced participants, respectively. Summary of the overall study and its limitations: Participants were mostly white British and included more females than males, and it was suggested by the authors that clonal diversity may have been underestimated. Reportedly, close to half of the unique spike-specific TCRs recognized epitopes lying outside the regions that are mutated in the B.1.351 and B.1.1.7 variants. Vaccine-associated CD4 TCRs spanned the whole spike protein, with dominant responses in regions 160-218 and 743-854. After two AZD1222 doses, both the breadth and the depth of spike-specific TCRs were significantly higher than at day 0 and than in MenACWY recipients. Conclusions about previously exposed vaccinees are limited because only a handful of AZD1222 recipients were SARS-CoV-2 seropositive at baseline. Because no day 14 peak-response samples were available, the repertoires could be characterized only after the peak T cell response. The 56-69-year group was small, and its depth increase did not reach significance, likely because of low power.

For this clone: Its antigen is still unknown. The record has no base qualities; no much larger clone is one base away.

In the paper's terms, the time point label means: baseline before first vaccination. The vaccinee samples were drawn from two UK trials, COV001 and COV002, one of which was a single-blind randomized controlled phase 2/3 trial testing AZD1222 (ChAdOx1 nCoV-19) in healthy adults. For TCRbeta chain sequencing, PBMC samples from trial participants were taken at day 0 and at day 28 after the second dose. The CDR3 regions of human TCRbeta chains were analyzed by immunosequencing. The original pipeline was this. Repertoire TCRs were matched against a reference library of SARS-CoV-2-specific TCRs generated with the MIRA antigen-specificity platform. Breadth was defined as the fraction of unique TCRs that were SARS-CoV-2-associated. Depth was defined as the fraction of total T cells that were SARS-CoV-2-associated. Each spike-specific TCR was assigned to its reactive spike region and to a CD4 or CD8 class using the MIRA data. Log10-transformed breadth and depth values were compared by one-way ANOVA with Sidak's multiple comparisons tests. TCRdb stores this immuneACCESS table with in-frame sequences only. Part of the clones is absent; in the studies checked, under half of the shortfall reflects unresolved V genes, and no reason is known for the rest. V and J calls and clone size are given by that table; D and trimming were obtained from the DNA. The sample data list roughly 120,000 clones, and roughly 90% of these were observed just once. 4.2% of the sample goes to the ten largest clones.

The CDR3 covers 14 residues, taking in both the cysteine and the phenylalanine. Of all the DNA, just the CDR3 is kept, 42 bases in frame from base 1. Taken from the germline V gene, the CDR1 and CDR2 loops are MDHEN and SYDVKM. V and J are trimmed by 8 bases and 1 base, and the gene matches miss 4 bases of the junction. The starting material was peripheral blood, obtained on day 0 of AZD1222 vaccination. The sequence links TRBV28 to TRBJ2-2; 7 junctional bases match TRBD1. This clonotype originated in an adult in good health. DNA sequence: TGTGCCAGCCTCTACAGGGGGAACACCGGGGAGCTGTTTTTT. It codes for CASLYRGNTGELFF.